The entry below describes one T cell receptor (beta chain). No antigen is known for it. A read error may produce the germline difference seen at one junction end. This record belongs to a study of cytomegalovirus exposure and HLA in healthy donors. Study-level points and caveats: Earlier analysis found most TCR beta V segments productive about 87% or about 30% of the time. Association of a missense DCLRE1C variant with TCR beta V- and J-gene trimming was reported in a later analysis. In vitro checks showed that a few CMV-associated chains really do target CMV antigens. In a later analysis, compared with equally common non-associated chains, HLA-associated beta chains were more expanded.

The primer mix had 60 Vbeta and 13 Jbeta primers. Profiled with immunoSEQ multiplex PCR; TCRdb holds only in-frame clones, not every one. The sample yields about 76,000 clones, 70% to 85% seen once. The germline gives CDR1 SEHNR, CDR2 FQNEAQ (reference sequence). The CDR3 length is 13 residues. Material: PBMCs. This receptor was identified in a man aged 25-40 years in good health and CMV-seronegative. The V call is TRBV7-9, the J call TRBJ1-2; D may be TRBD1 (5 bases). The CDR3 nucleotides are TGTTCCAGCAGCTTAGACAGTACCTATGGCTACACCTTC. As protein: CSSSLDSTYGYTF.